A selection of T cell receptor beta chains follows, all from one sample in a study of cytomegalovirus exposure and HLA in healthy donors. The protocol was immunoSEQ multiplex PCR, while the TCRdb copy is restricted to in-frame clones and leaves out a portion. The table shows 150,000 or so clones, with roughly 68% occurring only once. The sequenced sample was PBMCs. The receptors were sampled from a man aged 25 to 40 in good health and CMV-seropositive. The CDR3 runs from the conserved cysteine through the conserved F or W. Each record gives: V gene, J gene, D gene, clone size, CDR3 DNA, CDR3 protein. The D gene is left open where the match is weak. The listing skips clone size in some rows; elsewhere it reads once, few, many or a size class.

V: TRBV10-3; J: TRBJ2-3; D: TRBD2; size: .; DNA: TGTGCCATCAGTGCGCCATTAGCGGGAGATACGCAGTATTTT; CDR3: CAISAPLAGDTQYF
V: TRBV9; J: TRBJ2-1; D: .; size: few; DNA: TGTGCCAGCAGCGTAGGAGAGGGGGTTTTCCCGGATGAGCAGTTCTTC; CDR3: CASSVGEGVFPDEQFF
V: TRBV30; J: TRBJ1-2; D: TRBD1; size: .; DNA: TGTGCCTGGAGTGTTGACGACAGGGGGCTCTATGGCTACACCTTC; CDR3: CAWSVDDRGLYGYTF
V: TRBV7-3; J: TRBJ1-2; D: .; size: .; DNA: TGTGCCAGCAGCTTAGACAGCGCTAACTATGGCTACACCTTC; CDR3: CASSLDSANYGYTF
V: TRBV6-5; J: TRBJ2-7; D: .; size: .; DNA: TGTGCCAGCAGTTACACTATGGTGGCTCCCGAGCAGTACTTC; CDR3: CASSYTMVAPEQYF
V: TRBV6-1; J: TRBJ2-2; D: .; size: once; DNA: TGTGCCAGCAGTGCTACAGGGACCGGGGAGCTGTTTTTT; CDR3: CASSATGTGELFF
V: TRBV6-4; J: TRBJ1-1; D: .; size: .; DNA: TGTGCCAGCAGTGCTCAGGTGGACACTGAAGCTTTCTTT; CDR3: CASSAQVDTEAFF
V: TRBV27; J: TRBJ2-7; D: TRBD1; size: .; DNA: TGTGCCAGCAGTCAGGACAGGGGCCAGCAGTACTTC; CDR3: CASSQDRGQQYF
V: TRBV13; J: TRBJ2-7; D: .; size: .; DNA: TGTGCCAGCAGCTACAGATTAGTCCAGCCGGCTACCAACGAGCAGTACTTC; CDR3: CASSYRLVQPATNEQYF
V: TRBV9; J: TRBJ2-3; D: .; size: .; DNA: TGTGCCAGCAGCGTAGGTGTGGGAGCAGATACGCAGTATTTT; CDR3: CASSVGVGADTQYF
V: TRBV6-5; J: TRBJ1-1; D: TRBD1; size: .; DNA: TGTGCCAGCAGTAGGGAGACAGGGGAATATAGAGCTTTCTTT; CDR3: CASSRETGEYRAFF
V: TRBV4-1; J: TRBJ2-2; D: TRBD2; size: .; DNA: TGCGCCAGCAGCCAAGATAGTGGCGGACTAGCCCAGACCGGGGAGCTGTTTTTT; CDR3: CASSQDSGGLAQTGELFF
V: TRBV10-3; J: TRBJ1-2; D: .; size: .; DNA: TGTGCCATCAGTGAAGGCAGGGACTATGGCTACACCTTC; CDR3: CAISEGRDYGYTF
V: TRBV5-1; J: TRBJ2-5; D: TRBD2; size: .; DNA: TGCGCCAGCAGCGCTCGCTACCCCCCGGAGCGGGGACAAGAGACCCAGTACTTC; CDR3: CASSARYPPERGQETQYF
V: TRBV5-4; J: TRBJ2-7; D: TRBD1; size: few; DNA: TGTGCCAGCAGCCGGAGGGACAGGGGTTACGAGCAGTACTTC; CDR3: CASSRRDRGYEQYF
V: TRBV2; J: TRBJ2-1; D: TRBD1; size: few; DNA: TGTGCCAGCAGCGCTACAGGGGGGACCTACAATGAGCAGTTCTTC; CDR3: CASSATGGTYNEQFF
V: TRBV6-6; J: TRBJ2-7; D: .; size: few; DNA: TGTGCCAGCAGTTCTCCGGCACAGGGAGTCTACGAGCAGTACTTC; CDR3: CASSSPAQGVYEQYF
V: TRBV9; J: TRBJ2-3; D: .; size: .; DNA: TGTGCCAGCAGCCCGATGTCGAGCGGCGCAGATACGCAGTATTTT; CDR3: CASSPMSSGADTQYF
V: TRBV6-1; J: TRBJ1-1; D: TRBD1; size: .; DNA: TGTGCCAGCAGTCGCCCAGGGGGGACTGAAGCTTTCTTT; CDR3: CASSRPGGTEAFF
V: TRBV2; J: TRBJ2-1; D: TRBD2; size: .; DNA: TGTGCCAGCAACGGCGGGAGCTCCTACAATGAGCAGTTCTTC; CDR3: CASNGGSSYNEQFF
V: TRBV7-2; J: TRBJ2-7; D: TRBD2; size: .; DNA: TGTGCCAGCAGCTCCGGACTAGCGGGAGCCTACGAGCAGTACTTC; CDR3: CASSSGLAGAYEQYF
V: TRBV6-5; J: TRBJ2-7; D: TRBD2; size: once; DNA: TGTGCCAGCACCCGGAGCGGGAGGACCTACGAGCAGTACTTC; CDR3: CASTRSGRTYEQYF
V: TRBV28; J: TRBJ1-2; D: .; size: .; DNA: TGTGCCACTGACCGGGAAGCTAACTATGGCTACACCTTC; CDR3: CATDREANYGYTF
V: TRBV6-4; J: TRBJ2-3; D: TRBD2; size: once; DNA: TGTGCCAGCAGTGACCAAGCGGGGATCTCAGATACGCAGTATTTT; CDR3: CASSDQAGISDTQYF
V: TRBV10-3; J: TRBJ2-2; D: .; size: .; DNA: TGTGCCATCAACAAAAGGTCGGCGGTTCCCCACCCCGGGGAGCTGTTTTTT; CDR3: CAINKRSAVPHPGELFF
V: TRBV7-2; J: TRBJ2-7; D: .; size: .; DNA: TGTGCCAGCAGGGAGGGTAGCGGCTCCTACGAGCAGTACTTC; CDR3: CASREGSGSYEQYF
V: TRBV5-1; J: TRBJ1-3; D: TRBD1; size: .; DNA: TGCGCCAGCATAAAGGACAGGTCTTTTGGAAACACCATATATTTT; CDR3: CASIKDRSFGNTIYF
V: TRBV6-1; J: TRBJ2-1; D: TRBD2; size: .; DNA: TGTGCCAGCAGTGCACGACTAGCGGGGAATGAGCAGTTCTTC; CDR3: CASSARLAGNEQFF
V: TRBV6-5; J: TRBJ2-5; D: TRBD1; size: .; DNA: TGTGCCAGCAGTTACTCCGGGACAGGGGGCCAGGAGACCCAGTACTTC; CDR3: CASSYSGTGGQETQYF
V: TRBV10-2; J: TRBJ1-1; D: TRBD1; size: few; DNA: TGCGCCACCACACAGGGGGCGAACACTGAAGCTTTCTTT; CDR3: CATTQGANTEAFF
V: TRBV11-2; J: TRBJ2-5; D: .; size: .; DNA: TGTGCCAGCAGCTCAGGACTAAGTGGAGAGACCCAGTACTTC; CDR3: CASSSGLSGETQYF
V: TRBV2; J: TRBJ2-5; D: .; size: .; DNA: TGTGCCACAGGACTCCATTTAGAGACCCAGTACTTC; CDR3: CATGLHLETQYF
V: TRBV10-1; J: TRBJ2-1; D: .; size: few; DNA: TGCGCCAGCAGTAGGACAGCCGGGAATGAGCAGTTCTTC; CDR3: CASSRTAGNEQFF
V: TRBV5-1; J: TRBJ2-5; D: TRBD1; size: .; DNA: TGCGCCAGCAGCCCGAGAGGACAGGGTGGGGAGACCCAGTACTTC; CDR3: CASSPRGQGGETQYF
V: TRBV19; J: TRBJ2-7; D: TRBD1; size: few; DNA: TGTGCCAGTAGTATTCGCCTCGGGGACAGCTACGAGCAGTACTTC; CDR3: CASSIRLGDSYEQYF
V: TRBV15; J: TRBJ2-2; D: TRBD1; size: few; DNA: TGTGCCACCAGCGCGGACAGGTTTCCCGGGGAGCTGTTTTTT; CDR3: CATSADRFPGELFF
V: TRBV10-1; J: TRBJ2-5; D: .; size: once; DNA: TGCGCCAGCAGTGAGCAGATCCAAGAGACCCAGTACTTC; CDR3: CASSEQIQETQYF
V: TRBV28; J: TRBJ2-5; D: TRBD1; size: .; DNA: TGTGCCAGCAGTCAGGAACAGGGGGCCCAAGAGACCCAGTACTTC; CDR3: CASSQEQGAQETQYF
V: TRBV10-1; J: TRBJ2-1; D: TRBD2; size: .; DNA: TGCGCCAGCAGACGGGGGAGCGGGGATGAGCAGTTCTTC; CDR3: CASRRGSGDEQFF